This entry lists 5 T cell receptor beta chains sequenced from one sample in a study of T-cell memory formation after mild COVID-19. TCRdb ran MiXCR on the 5' RACE reads and lists one entry per CDR3 protein. The data contain nearly 200,000 distinct CDR3 sequences, approximately 20% of them singletons. Sequencing was carried out using PBMCs or a T cell subset sorted from them (not recorded which). The receptor source for this set is an adult woman who had mild COVID-19 (a few samples of this study predate the infection). Cell type and time point are not known.

V usage is TRBV29-1 and J usage is TRBJ1-4; unclear D gene. V dropped 5 bases and J dropped 0 bases, with 13 bases sitting between them. The CDR3 has 15 residues. Germline V CDR1 and CDR2: SQVTM, ANQGSEA. For the CDR3, the DNA is TGCAGCGTTACCCTCGGGAGTGCAACTAATGAAAAACTGTTTTTT. Translating gives CSVTLGSATNEKLFF.

This chain connects TRBV6-5 to TRBJ1-1; the D is unclear. Trimming stripped 6 bases from V and 3 bases from J, with 14 bases between. CDR3 size: 14 residues. Per the germline V gene, CDR1 is MNHEY and CDR2 is SVGAGI. The CDR3 coding sequence is TGTGCCAGCAGCCTAGTGGGGAGGCACACTGAAGCTTTCTTT. Translation gives CASSLVGRHTEAFF.

CDR3 bases: TGTGCCAGCTCGGCTCGACAGGGAACGAACACCGGGGAGCTGTTTTTT. It specifies CASSARQGTNTGELFF. The chain joins TRBV18 to TRBJ2-2; 7 positions agree with TRBD1. The CDR3 length is 16 residues. Germline loops: CDR1 KGHSH, CDR2 LQKENI. Trimming cost V 6 bases and J 0 bases; bases outside gene matches: 7.

The gene calls are TRBV4-2 and TRBJ1-5; a weak D match, TRBD1 (5 bases). The V end lost 4 bases, the J end lost 0 bases, and 16 bases lay between the germline ends. This CDR3 is built from 17 residues. Per the germline V gene, CDR1 is LGHNA and CDR2 is YNFKEQ. DNA of the CDR3: TGTGCCAGCAGCCCCCGGAGGGGTGGGTATAGCAATCAGCCCCAGCATTTT. Encoded protein: CASSPRRGGYSNQPQHF.

The DNA for the CDR3 is TGCAGTGCTACCCCCCGCGGGAGGGCTGGGGGCACAGATACGCAGTATTTT. Its protein product is CSATPRGRAGGTDTQYF. The rearrangement joins TRBV20-1 to TRBJ2-3; 9 bases align to TRBD2. The germline gives CDR1 DFQATT, CDR2 SNEGSKA (reference sequence). The CDR3 covers 17 residues. The trim removed 4 bases at V and 1 base at J, leaving 12 bases unmatched.